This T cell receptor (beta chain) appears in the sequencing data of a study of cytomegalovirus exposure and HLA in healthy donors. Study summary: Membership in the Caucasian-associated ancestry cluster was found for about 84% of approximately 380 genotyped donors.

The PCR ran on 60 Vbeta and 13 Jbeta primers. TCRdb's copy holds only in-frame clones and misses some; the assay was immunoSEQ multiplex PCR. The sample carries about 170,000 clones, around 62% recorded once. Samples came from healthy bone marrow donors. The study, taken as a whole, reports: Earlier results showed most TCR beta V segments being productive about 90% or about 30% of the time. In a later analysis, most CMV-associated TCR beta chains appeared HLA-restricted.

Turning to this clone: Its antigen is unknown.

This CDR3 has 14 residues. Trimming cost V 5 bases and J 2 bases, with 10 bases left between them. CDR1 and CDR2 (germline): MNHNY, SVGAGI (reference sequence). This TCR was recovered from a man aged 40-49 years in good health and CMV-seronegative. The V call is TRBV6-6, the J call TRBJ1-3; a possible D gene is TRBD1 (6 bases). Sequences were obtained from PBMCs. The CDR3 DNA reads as TGTGCCAGCAGTGGACAGTTCCCTGGAAACACCATATATTTT. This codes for CASSGQFPGNTIYF.